This TCR beta chain was found in a study of blood T cell repertoires in COVID-19. Whole-study context: Samples of COVID-19 (acute and convalescent) were obtained from the United States, Italy and Spain. From T cells, B-cell-depleted T cells, or PBMCs came the material, which was cDNA or gDNA.

In the original processing: Estimation of nucleated cell counts was performed using reference gene primer amplification. TCRdb's table, derived via immunoSEQ multiplex PCR, lists solely in-frame clones and lacks some. The DNA was the basis for D and trimming; V, J and clone size are from that table. The repertoire has roughly 250,000 clones, approximately 84% of them found once; the top ten carry 7.5% to 9%. There are 14 residues in the CDR3. V trimming: 5 bases; J trimming: 1 base; junction bases outside the gene matches: 3. From germline, CDR1 is KGHSH and CDR2 LQKENI. Material: peripheral blood. The chain couples TRBV18 to TRBJ2-3; 7 bases match TRBD2. This receptor was identified in a human donor in a cohort sampled during active COVID-19. The CDR3 here is CASSSGLGTDTQYF. Here the CDR3 DNA reads TGTGCCAGCTCATCCGGACTAGGCACAGATACGCAGTATTTT.